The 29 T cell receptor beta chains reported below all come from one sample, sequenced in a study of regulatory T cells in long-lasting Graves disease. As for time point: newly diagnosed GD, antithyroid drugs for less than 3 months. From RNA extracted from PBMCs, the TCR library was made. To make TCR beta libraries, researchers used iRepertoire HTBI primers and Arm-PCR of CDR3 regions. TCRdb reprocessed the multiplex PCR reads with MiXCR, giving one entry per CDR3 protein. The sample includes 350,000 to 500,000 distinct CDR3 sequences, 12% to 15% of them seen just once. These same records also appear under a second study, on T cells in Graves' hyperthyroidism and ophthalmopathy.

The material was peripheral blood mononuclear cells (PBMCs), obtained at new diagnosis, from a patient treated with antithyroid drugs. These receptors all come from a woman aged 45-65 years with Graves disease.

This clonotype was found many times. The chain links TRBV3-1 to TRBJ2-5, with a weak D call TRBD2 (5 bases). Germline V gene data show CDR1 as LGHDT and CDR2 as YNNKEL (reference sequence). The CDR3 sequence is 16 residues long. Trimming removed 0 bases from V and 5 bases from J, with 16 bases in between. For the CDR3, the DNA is TGTGCCAGCAGCCAAGAGGGCCAAAGGTTAGCGGAGACCCAGTACTTC. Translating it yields CASSQEGQRLAETQYF.

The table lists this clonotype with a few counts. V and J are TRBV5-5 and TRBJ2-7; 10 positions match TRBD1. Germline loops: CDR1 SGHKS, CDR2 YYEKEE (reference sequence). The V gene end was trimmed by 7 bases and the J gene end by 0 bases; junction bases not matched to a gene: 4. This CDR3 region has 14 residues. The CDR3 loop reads CASLGTGASYEQYF. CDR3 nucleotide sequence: TGTGCCAGCTTGGGGACAGGGGCCTCCTACGAGCAGTACTTC. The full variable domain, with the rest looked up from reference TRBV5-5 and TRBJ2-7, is DAGVTQSPTHLIKTRGQQVTLRCSPISGHKSVSWYQQVLGQGPQFIFQYYEKEERGRGNFPDRFSARQFPNYSSELNVNALLLGDSALYLCASLGTGASYEQYFGPGTRLTVT.

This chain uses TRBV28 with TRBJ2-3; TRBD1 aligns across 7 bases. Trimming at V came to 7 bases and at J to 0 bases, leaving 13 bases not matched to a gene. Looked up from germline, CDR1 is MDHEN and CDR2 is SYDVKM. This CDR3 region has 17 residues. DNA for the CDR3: TGTGCCAGCACCGTTATAGGGGGACAGACGAGCACAGATACGCAGTATTTT. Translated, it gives CASTVIGGQTSTDTQYF.

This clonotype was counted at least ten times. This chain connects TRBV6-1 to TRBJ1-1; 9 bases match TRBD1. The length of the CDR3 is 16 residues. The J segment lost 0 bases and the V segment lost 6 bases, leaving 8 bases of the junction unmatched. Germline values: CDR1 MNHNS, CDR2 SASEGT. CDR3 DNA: TGTGCCAGCAGCGAAACAGGGGGCTGGGTGAACACTGAAGCTTTCTTT. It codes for CASSETGGWVNTEAFF.

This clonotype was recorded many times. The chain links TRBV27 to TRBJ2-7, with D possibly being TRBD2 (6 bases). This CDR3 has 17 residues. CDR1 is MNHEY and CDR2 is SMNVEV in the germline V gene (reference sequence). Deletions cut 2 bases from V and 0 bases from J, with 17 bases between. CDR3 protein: CASSLKEGRLSSYEQYF. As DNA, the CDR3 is TGTGCCAGCAGTTTAAAGGAGGGGCGACTTAGCTCCTACGAGCAGTACTTC.

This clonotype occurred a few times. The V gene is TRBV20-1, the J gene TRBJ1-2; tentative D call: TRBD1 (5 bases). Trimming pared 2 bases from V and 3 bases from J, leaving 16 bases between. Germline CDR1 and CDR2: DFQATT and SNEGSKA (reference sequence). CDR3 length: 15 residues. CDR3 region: CSARSPGPAHYGYTF. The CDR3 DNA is TGCAGTGCTAGATCGCCAGGGCCTGCTCACTATGGCTACACCTTC.

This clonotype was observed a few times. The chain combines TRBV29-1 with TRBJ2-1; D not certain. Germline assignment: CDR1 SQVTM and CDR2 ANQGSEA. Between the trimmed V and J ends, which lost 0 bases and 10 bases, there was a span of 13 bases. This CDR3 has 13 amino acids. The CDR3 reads CSVEDSLGSEQFF. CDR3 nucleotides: TGCAGCGTTGAAGACAGCCTTGGGTCAGAGCAGTTCTTC.

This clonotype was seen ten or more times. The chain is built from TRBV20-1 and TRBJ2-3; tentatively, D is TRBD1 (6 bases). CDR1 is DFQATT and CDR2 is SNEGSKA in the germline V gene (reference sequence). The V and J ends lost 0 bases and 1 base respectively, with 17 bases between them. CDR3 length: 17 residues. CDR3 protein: CSARDLLTGSGTDTQYF. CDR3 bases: TGCAGTGCTAGAGACCTCCTGACAGGTAGTGGCACAGATACGCAGTATTTT.

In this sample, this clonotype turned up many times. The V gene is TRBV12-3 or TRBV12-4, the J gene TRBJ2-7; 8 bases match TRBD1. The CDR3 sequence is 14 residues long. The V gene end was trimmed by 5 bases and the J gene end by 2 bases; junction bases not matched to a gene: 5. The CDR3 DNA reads TGTGCCAGCAGTCGACAGGGGCGAACCTACGAGCAGTACTTC. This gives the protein CASSRQGRTYEQYF.

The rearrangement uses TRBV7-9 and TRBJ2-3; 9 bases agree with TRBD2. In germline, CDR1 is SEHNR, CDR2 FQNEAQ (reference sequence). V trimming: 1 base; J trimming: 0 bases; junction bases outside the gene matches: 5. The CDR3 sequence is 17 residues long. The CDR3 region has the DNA TGTGCCAGCAGCTTAGTACTAGCGGGTACTAGCACAGATACGCAGTATTTT. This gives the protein CASSLVLAGTSTDTQYF. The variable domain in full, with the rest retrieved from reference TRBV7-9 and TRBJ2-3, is DTGVSQNPRHKITKRGQNVTFRCDPISEHNRLYWYRQTLGQGPEFLTYFQNEAQLEKSRLLSDRFSAERPKGSFSTLEIQRTEQGDSAMYLCASSLVLAGTSTDTQYFGPGTRLTVL.

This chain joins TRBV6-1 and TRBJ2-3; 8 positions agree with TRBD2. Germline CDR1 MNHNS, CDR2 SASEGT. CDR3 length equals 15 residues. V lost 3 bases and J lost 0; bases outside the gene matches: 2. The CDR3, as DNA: TGTGCCAGCAGTGATGGGACTAGGAGCACAGATACGCAGTATTTT. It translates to CASSDGTRSTDTQYF.

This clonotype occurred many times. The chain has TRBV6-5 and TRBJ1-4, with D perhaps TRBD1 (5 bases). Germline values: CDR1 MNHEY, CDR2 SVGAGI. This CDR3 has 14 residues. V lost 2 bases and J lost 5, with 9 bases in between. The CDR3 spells CASSYGGGNEKLFF. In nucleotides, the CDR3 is TGTGCCAGCAGTTACGGGGGGGGAAATGAAAAACTGTTTTTT.

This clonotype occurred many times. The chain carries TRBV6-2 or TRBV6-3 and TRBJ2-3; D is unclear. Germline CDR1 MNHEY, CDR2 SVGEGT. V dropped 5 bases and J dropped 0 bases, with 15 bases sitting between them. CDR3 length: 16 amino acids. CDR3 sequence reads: CASSQRRSTSTDTQYF. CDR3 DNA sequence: TGTGCCAGCAGTCAGCGCAGGTCGACTAGCACAGATACGCAGTATTTT.

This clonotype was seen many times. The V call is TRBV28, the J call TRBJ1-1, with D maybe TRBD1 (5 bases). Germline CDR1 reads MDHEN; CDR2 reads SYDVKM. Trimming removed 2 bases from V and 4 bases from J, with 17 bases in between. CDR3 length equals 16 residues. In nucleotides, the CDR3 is TGTGCCAGCAGTTTAGGGGGTTATATTGGTTCCACTGAAGCTTTCTTT. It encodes CASSLGGYIGSTEAFF.

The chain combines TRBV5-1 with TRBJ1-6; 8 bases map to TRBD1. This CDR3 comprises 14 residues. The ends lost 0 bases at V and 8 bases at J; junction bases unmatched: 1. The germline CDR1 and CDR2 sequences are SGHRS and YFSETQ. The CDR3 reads CASSLAQGDSPLHF. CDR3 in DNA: TGCGCCAGCAGCTTGGCACAGGGGGATTCACCCCTCCACTTT.

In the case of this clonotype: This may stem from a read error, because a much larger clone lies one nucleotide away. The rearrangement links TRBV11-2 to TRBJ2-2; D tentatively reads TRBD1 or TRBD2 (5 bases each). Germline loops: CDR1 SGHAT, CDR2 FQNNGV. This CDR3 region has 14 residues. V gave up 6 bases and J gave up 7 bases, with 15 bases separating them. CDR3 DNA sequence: TGTGCCAGCAGGAGGGACCCAACCATCGGGGAGCTGTTTTTT. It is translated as CASRRDPTIGELFF.

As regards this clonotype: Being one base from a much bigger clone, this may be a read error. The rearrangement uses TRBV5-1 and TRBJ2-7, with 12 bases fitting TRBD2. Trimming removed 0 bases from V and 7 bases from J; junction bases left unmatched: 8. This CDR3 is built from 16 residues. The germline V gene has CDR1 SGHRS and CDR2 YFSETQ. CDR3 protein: CASSLGTSGVYNEQYF. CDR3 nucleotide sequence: TGCGCCAGCAGCTTGGGGACTAGCGGGGTTTACAATGAGCAGTACTTC.

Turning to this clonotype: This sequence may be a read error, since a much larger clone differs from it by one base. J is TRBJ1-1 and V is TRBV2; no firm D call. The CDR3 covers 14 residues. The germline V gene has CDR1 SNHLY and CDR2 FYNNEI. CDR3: CASSSLERETEASF. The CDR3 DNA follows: TGTGCCAGCAGTTCTTTAGAGAGGGAGACTGAAGCTTCCTTT.

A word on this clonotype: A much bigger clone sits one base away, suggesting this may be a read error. CDR3: CVSSPQQETYEQYF. CDR3 DNA sequence: TGTGTCAGCAGCCCTCAACAGGAGACCTACGAGCAGTACTTC. The gene calls are TRBV6-1 and TRBJ2-7; TRBD1 is a possible D gene (5 bases). Germline lookup yields CDR1 MNHNS and CDR2 SASEGT. This CDR3 comprises 14 residues.

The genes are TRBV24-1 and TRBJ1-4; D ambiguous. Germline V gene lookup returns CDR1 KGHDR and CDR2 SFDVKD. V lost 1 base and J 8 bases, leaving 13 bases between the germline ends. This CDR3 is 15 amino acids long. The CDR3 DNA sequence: TGTGCCACCAGTGATTTCTCAGGAAGAAAGGAAAAACTGTTTTTT. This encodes CATSDFSGRKEKLFF.

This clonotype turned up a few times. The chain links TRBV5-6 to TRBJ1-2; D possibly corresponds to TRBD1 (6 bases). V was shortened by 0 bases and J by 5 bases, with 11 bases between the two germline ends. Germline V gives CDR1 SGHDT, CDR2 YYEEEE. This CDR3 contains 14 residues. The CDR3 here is CASSLDDRYYGYTF. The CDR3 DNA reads TGTGCCAGCAGCTTGGACGACAGGTATTATGGCTACACCTTC.

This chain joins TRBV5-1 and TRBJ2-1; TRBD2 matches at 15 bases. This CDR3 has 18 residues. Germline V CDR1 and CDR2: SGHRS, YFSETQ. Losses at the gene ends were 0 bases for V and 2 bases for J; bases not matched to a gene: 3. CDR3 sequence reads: CASSLGTSGRAPYNEQFF. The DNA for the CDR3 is TGCGCCAGCAGCTTGGGGACTAGCGGGAGGGCCCCCTACAATGAGCAGTTCTTC.

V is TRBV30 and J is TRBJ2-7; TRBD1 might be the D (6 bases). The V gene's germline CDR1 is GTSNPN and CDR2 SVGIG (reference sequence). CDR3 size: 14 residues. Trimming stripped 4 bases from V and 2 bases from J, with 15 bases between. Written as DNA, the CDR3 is TGTGCCTGGACAAGGGGGACCCTACCCTACGAGCAGTACTTC. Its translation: CAWTRGTLPYEQYF.

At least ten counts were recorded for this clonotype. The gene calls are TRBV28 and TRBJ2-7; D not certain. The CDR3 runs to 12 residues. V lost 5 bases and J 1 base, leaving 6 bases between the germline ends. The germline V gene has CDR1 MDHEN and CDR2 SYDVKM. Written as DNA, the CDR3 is TGTGCCAGCAGTGGCAAGTCCTACGAGCAGTACTTC. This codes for CASSGKSYEQYF.

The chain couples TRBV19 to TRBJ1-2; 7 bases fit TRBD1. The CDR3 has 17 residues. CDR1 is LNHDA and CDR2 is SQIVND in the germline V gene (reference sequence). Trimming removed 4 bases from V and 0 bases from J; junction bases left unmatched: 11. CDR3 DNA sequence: TGTGCCAGTAGTAAACACAGGGGACTTCTTTCTAACTATGGCTACACCTTC. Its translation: CASSKHRGLLSNYGYTF.

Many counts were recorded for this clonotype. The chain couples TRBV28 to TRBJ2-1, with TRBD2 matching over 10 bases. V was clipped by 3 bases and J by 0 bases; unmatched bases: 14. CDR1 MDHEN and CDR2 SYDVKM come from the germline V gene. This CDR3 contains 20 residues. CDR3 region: CASSFGQGSSGRYSYNEQFF. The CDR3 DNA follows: TGTGCCAGCAGTTTTGGGCAGGGGTCTAGCGGGAGATACTCCTACAATGAGCAGTTCTTC.

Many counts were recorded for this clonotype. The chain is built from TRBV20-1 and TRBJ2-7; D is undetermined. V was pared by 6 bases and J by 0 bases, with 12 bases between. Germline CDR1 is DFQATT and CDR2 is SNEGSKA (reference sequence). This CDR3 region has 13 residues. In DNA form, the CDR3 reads TGCAGTGCGGAAGCCCCGGTCTCCTACGAGCAGTACTTC. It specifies CSAEAPVSYEQYF.

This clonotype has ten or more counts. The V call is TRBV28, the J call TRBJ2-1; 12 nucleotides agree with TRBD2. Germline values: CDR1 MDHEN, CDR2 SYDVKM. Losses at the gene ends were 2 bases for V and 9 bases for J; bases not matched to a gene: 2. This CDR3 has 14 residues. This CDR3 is CASSLASGRGEQFF. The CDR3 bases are TGTGCCAGCAGTTTAGCTAGCGGGAGGGGTGAGCAGTTCTTC.

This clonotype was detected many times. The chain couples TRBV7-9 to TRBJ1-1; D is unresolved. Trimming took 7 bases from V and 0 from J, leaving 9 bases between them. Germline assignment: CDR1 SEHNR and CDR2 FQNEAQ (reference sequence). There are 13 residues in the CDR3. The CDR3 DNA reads TGTGCCAGCACCCGTACACTGAACACTGAAGCTTTCTTT. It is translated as CASTRTLNTEAFF.